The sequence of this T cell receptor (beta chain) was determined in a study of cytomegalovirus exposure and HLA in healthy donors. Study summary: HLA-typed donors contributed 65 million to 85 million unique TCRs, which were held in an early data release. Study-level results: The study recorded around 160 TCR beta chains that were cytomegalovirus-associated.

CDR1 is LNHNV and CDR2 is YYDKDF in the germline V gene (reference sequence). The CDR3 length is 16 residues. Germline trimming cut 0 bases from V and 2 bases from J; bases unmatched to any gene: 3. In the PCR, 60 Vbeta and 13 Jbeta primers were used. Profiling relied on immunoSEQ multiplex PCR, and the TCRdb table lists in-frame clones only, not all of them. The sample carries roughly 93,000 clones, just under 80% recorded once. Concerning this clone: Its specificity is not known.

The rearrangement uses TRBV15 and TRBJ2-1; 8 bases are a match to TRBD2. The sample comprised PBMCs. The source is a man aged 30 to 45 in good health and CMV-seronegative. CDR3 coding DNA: TGTGCCACCAGCAGAGAGGCGGGAGGCACCTACAATGAGCAGTTCTTC. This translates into CATSREAGGTYNEQFF. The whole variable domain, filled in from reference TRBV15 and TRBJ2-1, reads DAMVIQNPRYQVTQFGKPVTLSCSQTLNHNVMYWYQQKSSQAPKLLFHYYDKDFNNEADTPDNFQSRRPNTSFCFLDIRSPGLGDTAMYLCATSREAGGTYNEQFFGPGTRLTVL.